This entry lists 10 T cell receptor beta chains sequenced from one sample in a study of T cell repertoires in cytomegalovirus infection. TCRdb independently ran MiXCR on the reads; one entry per CDR3 protein. The profile shows under 350,000 distinct CDR3 sequences, approximately 8.9% of them singletons. The sample consisted of PBMCs. The receptors stem from a human donor in good health (CMV status not recorded). Some clones in this sample may be carry-over from other donors' samples.

CDR3 residues: CSAREQGVAKNIQYF. The CDR3 region has the DNA TGCAGTGCTAGAGAACAGGGGGTGGCCAAAAACATTCAGTACTTC. The J gene is TRBJ2-4, the V gene TRBV20-1, with 8 bases aligning to TRBD1. The junction had 2 bases not matched to a gene; V was cut back by 0 bases and J by 1 base. The CDR3 extends over 15 amino acids. CDR1 and CDR2 (germline): DFQATT, SNEGSKA (reference sequence).

This clonotype was picked up many times. This chain joins TRBV5-4 and TRBJ1-1, with D perhaps TRBD1 (5 bases). Trimming took off 0 bases at V and 3 bases at J, with 12 bases between the two ends. The CDR3 runs to 15 residues. The V gene's germline CDR1 is SGHNT and CDR2 YYREEE (reference sequence). CDR3 nucleotides: TGTGCCAGCAGCTTGGCCAGGGATCGGGACACTGAAGCTTTCTTT. It is translated as CASSLARDRDTEAFF.

The chain carries TRBV3-1 and TRBJ1-1; no firm D call. Per the germline V gene, CDR1 is LGHDT and CDR2 is YNNKEL (reference sequence). Trimming removed 4 bases from V and 0 bases from J, with 15 bases in between. This CDR3 comprises 16 residues. In nucleotides, the CDR3 is TGTGCCAGCAGCCTAACAAGGACCCACTTGAACACTGAAGCTTTCTTT. Translation gives CASSLTRTHLNTEAFF.

This chain links TRBV12-3 or TRBV12-4 with TRBJ2-6; perhaps TRBD1 as D (5 bases). The V end was cut by 6 bases, the J end by 1 base, with 10 bases between. CDR3 size: 15 residues. The CDR3: CASRMGQSGANVLTF. In DNA form, the CDR3 reads TGTGCCAGCAGGATGGGGCAGTCTGGGGCCAACGTCCTGACTTTC.

This clonotype was observed at least ten times. Written as DNA, the CDR3 is TGTGCCAGCTCACCAGAGGACAGGGTCCATGGCTACACCTTC. Protein product: CASSPEDRVHGYTF. The chain couples TRBV18 to TRBJ1-2; TRBD1 matches 8 bases. This CDR3 has 14 amino acids. Germline lookup yields CDR1 KGHSH and CDR2 LQKENI. Trimming at V came to 2 bases and at J to 6 bases, leaving 5 bases not matched to a gene.

The J gene is TRBJ2-5, the V gene TRBV18; D is ambiguous. V gave up 8 bases and J gave up 5 bases, with 18 bases separating them. The CDR3 is 14 residues long. The germline gives CDR1 KGHSH, CDR2 LQKENI. CDR3 DNA: TGTGCCAGCATCCCGTCCTTAGGGTATGAGACCCAGTACTTC. It is translated as CASIPSLGYETQYF. The variable domain in full, completed from reference TRBV18 and TRBJ2-5, reads NAGVMQNPRHLVRRRGQEARLRCSPMKGHSHVYWYRQLPEEGLKFMVYLQKENIIDESGMPKERFSAEFPKEGPSILRIQQVVRGDSAAYFCASIPSLGYETQYFGPGTRLLVL.

The chain couples TRBV5-1 to TRBJ2-3, with D perhaps TRBD2 (6 bases). Trimming removed 1 base at V and 0 bases at J, with 9 bases between. This CDR3 has 15 residues. Germline V gives CDR1 SGHRS, CDR2 YFSETQ. The DNA for the CDR3 is TGCGCCAGCAGCTTGAATGGGGGGAGCACAGATACGCAGTATTTT. As protein: CASSLNGGSTDTQYF.

This clonotype was recorded many times. This chain connects TRBV7-6 to TRBJ1-2; 7 positions agree with TRBD1. This CDR3 contains 15 residues. Trimming removed 5 bases from V and 2 bases from J; junction bases left unmatched: 8. CDR1 is SGHVS, CDR2 FNYEAQ, per germline. Here the CDR3 reads CASSPWTGPNYGYTF. The CDR3 bases are TGTGCCAGCAGCCCCTGGACAGGTCCCAACTATGGCTACACCTTC.

This clonotype was seen many times. The gene calls are TRBV6-5 and TRBJ2-1, with 9 bases lining up with TRBD2. This CDR3 comprises 20 residues. Germline V gene sequence: CDR1 MNHEY, CDR2 SVGAGI. With 0 bases clipped from V and 4 bases from J, the junction kept 16 bases outside the gene matches. DNA for the CDR3: TGTGCCAGCAGTTACTCCCTCCCGCTCATAGCGGGGGACCTATACAATGAGCAGTTCTTC. This sequence encodes CASSYSLPLIAGDLYNEQFF.

This clonotype was seen ten or more times. The chain carries TRBV6-5 and TRBJ2-1; 8 bases map to TRBD1. The CDR3 has 16 amino acids. Germline trimming cut 2 bases from V and 7 bases from J; bases unmatched to any gene: 10. Germline V gene sequence: CDR1 MNHEY, CDR2 SVGAGI. CDR3 amino acids: CASSYGEAGGYNEQFF. The CDR3 DNA is TGTGCCAGCAGTTACGGAGAGGCAGGGGGCTATAATGAGCAGTTCTTC.